Each of the 24 T cell receptor beta chains below was sequenced from the same sample in a study of breast tumors, draining lymph nodes, adjacent tissues. Axillary draining lymph nodes of breast cancer patients supplied the node samples. TCRdb ran MiXCR on the multiplex PCR reads and lists one entry per CDR3 protein. This table holds 120,000 to 150,000 distinct CDR3 sequences, around a third found once. The sample consisted of axillary lymph node tissue. These TCRs come from a female donor with breast cancer. Some clones in this sample may be carry-over from other donors' samples.

This clonotype was seen repeatedly, ten times or more. V gene TRBV18 combines with J gene TRBJ1-5; 9 nucleotides agree with TRBD1. This CDR3 contains 15 residues. Germline CDR1 reads KGHSH; CDR2 reads LQKENI. The V segment lost 3 bases and the J segment 6 bases; nucleotides outside the gene matches: 6. The CDR3 sequence is CASSPGQGRIQPQHF. CDR3 DNA sequence: TGTGCCAGCTCACCGGGACAGGGTAGGATTCAGCCCCAGCATTTT.

This clonotype was detected ten times or more. The genes are TRBV6-1 and TRBJ2-7; 10 bases match TRBD1. Germline CDR1 is MNHNS and CDR2 is SASEGT. Unmatched junction bases numbered 7, after V lost 10 bases and J lost 4 bases. The CDR3 totals 13 residues. In DNA, the CDR3 is TGTGCCATCTCCCTGGACAGGGGGTACGAGCAGTACGTC. Its protein is CAISLDRGYEQYV.

This clonotype was observed at least ten times. The chain recombines TRBV2 with TRBJ2-2; D may be TRBD1 (6 bases). The CDR3 contains 16 residues. Trimming took off 5 bases at V and 1 base at J, with 14 bases between the two ends. Germline V gene lookup returns CDR1 SNHLY and CDR2 FYNNEI. CDR3 residues: CASSTEGQQNTGELFF. The DNA of the CDR3 is TGTGCCAGCAGTACTGAAGGACAGCAGAACACCGGGGAGCTGTTTTTT.

This clonotype was detected many times. The J gene is TRBJ2-3, the V gene TRBV12-3 or TRBV12-4; no definite D call. V was clipped by 3 bases and J by 4 bases, with 5 bases between them. The CDR3 sequence is 12 residues long. CDR3 bases: TGTGCCAGCAGTTTTAAATCAGATACGCAGTATTTT. Residues: CASSFKSDTQYF.

This clonotype was observed a few times. This chain links TRBV7-2 with TRBJ1-1; 9 bases are a match to TRBD1. Germline CDR1 SGHTA, CDR2 FQGNSA. The length of the CDR3 is 14 residues. The V gene end was trimmed by 3 bases and the J gene end by 4 bases; junction bases not matched to a gene: 3. CDR3 nucleotides: TGTGCCAGCAGCTTGGGACAGGGTATCACTGAAGCTTTCTTT. This gives the protein CASSLGQGITEAFF.

In its sample, this clonotype was seen many times. The rearrangement links TRBV5-1 to TRBJ2-7; D not certain. V was clipped by 0 bases and J by 2 bases, with 9 bases between them. Germline CDR1 and CDR2: SGHRS and YFSETQ. This CDR3 region has 14 residues. Here the CDR3 DNA reads TGCGCCAGCAGCTTGGGGGTGGCCCCCTACGAGCAGTACGTC. It translates to CASSLGVAPYEQYV.

At least ten counts were recorded for this clonotype. The J gene is TRBJ1-2, the V gene TRBV7-2, with 9 bases fitting TRBD1. The CDR3 runs 16 residues. V shed 5 bases, J shed 8 bases, and the junction held 15 bases outside the gene matches. Germline V lookup: CDR1 SGHTA, CDR2 FQGNSA. CDR3 in DNA: TGTGCCAGCAGCCCCGACGGACAGGGGACAAAAGACGGCTACACCTTC. Its protein is CASSPDGQGTKDGYTF.

This clonotype was seen a handful of times. The rearrangement uses TRBV7-9 and TRBJ1-1; no definite D call. CDR1 is SEHNR, CDR2 FQNEAQ, per germline (reference sequence). Trimming shortened V by 0 bases and J by 6 bases, and 11 bases separated the two germline ends. CDR3 size: 14 residues. CDR3 amino acids: CASSLAGKAAEAFF. The CDR3 coding sequence is TGTGCCAGCAGCTTAGCGGGTAAGGCGGCTGAAGCTTTCTTT.

This sequence joins TRBV7-2 and TRBJ1-3, with a tentative D call TRBD1 (6 bases). The V and J ends lost 3 bases and 8 bases respectively, with 11 bases between them. This CDR3 is built from 13 residues. The V gene's germline CDR1 is SGHTA and CDR2 FQGNSA. Here the CDR3 DNA reads TGTGCCAGCAGCTTTGGAGGGGGGTACACCATATATTTT. Translation gives CASSFGGGYTIYF. Based on the CDR3 plus reference TRBV7-2 and TRBJ1-3, the full variable domain is GAGVSQSPSNKVTEKGKDVELRCDPISGHTALYWYRQSLGQGLEFLIYFQGNSAPDKSGLPSDRFSAERTGGSVSTLTIQRTQQEDSAVYLCASSFGGGYTIYFGEGSWLTVV.

With regard to this clonotype: The germline gene is not matched at one end of the junction; a read error may be the cause. V is TRBV19 and J is TRBJ2-3; D is possibly TRBD2 (6 bases). There are 24 residues in the CDR3. Germline V gene data show CDR1 as LNHDA and CDR2 as SQIVND (reference sequence). CDR3 nucleotides: TGTGCCAGTAGTATAAAAAAGGGGAACAGGATCGGGGCAATGTCATCAACTAGCACAGATAGGCAGTCTTTT. It is translated as CASSIKKGNRIGAMSSTSTDRQSF. Looking up the rest from reference TRBV19 and TRBJ2-3 gives the full variable domain: DGGITQSPKYLFRKEGQNVTLSCEQNLNHDAMYWYRQDPGQGLRLIYYSQIVNDFQKGDIAEGYSVSREKKESFPLTVTSAQKNPTAFYLCASSIKKGNRIGAMSSTSTDRQSFGPGTRLTVL.

Note on this clonotype: A much bigger clone sits one base away, suggesting this may be a read error. The rearrangement uses TRBV6-1 and TRBJ2-1; D is unresolved. This CDR3 spans 12 amino acids. Germline V gene sequence: CDR1 MNHNS, CDR2 SASEGT. The CDR3, as DNA: TGTGCCGGCAGTTCTACCTATAATGAGCAGTTCTTC. Translated: CAGSSTYNEQFF.

This chain joins TRBV7-6 and TRBJ2-5; 10 bases are a match to TRBD2. V lost 2 bases and J lost 0; bases outside the gene matches: 6. The CDR3 runs to 17 residues. Germline V gives CDR1 SGHVS, CDR2 FNYEAQ. CDR3 region: CASSLLAGGRDQETQYF. Written as DNA, the CDR3 is TGTGCCAGCAGCTTATTAGCGGGGGGCCGTGACCAAGAGACCCAGTACTTC.

This clonotype came up many times. The chain combines TRBV6-6 with TRBJ2-3; 7 positions agree with TRBD2. This CDR3 contains 15 residues. Losses at the gene ends were 3 bases for V and 0 bases for J; bases not matched to a gene: 3. The germline CDR1 and CDR2 sequences are MNHNY and SVGAGI (reference sequence). CDR3 region: CASSYLGLSTDTQYF. CDR3 in DNA: TGTGCCAGCAGTTATCTGGGACTAAGCACAGATACGCAGTATTTT.

This clonotype was counted at least ten times. The rearrangement joins TRBV9 to TRBJ1-6, with D possibly matching TRBD1 (5 bases). V lost 0 bases and J lost 4, with 11 bases in between. The length of the CDR3 is 16 residues. Germline assignment: CDR1 SGDLS and CDR2 YYNGEE. In nucleotides, the CDR3 is TGTGCCAGCAGCGTAGATTGGAGGGGATATAATTCACCCCTCCACTTT. Protein product: CASSVDWRGYNSPLHF.

The J gene is TRBJ1-1, the V gene TRBV5-1, with a tentative D call TRBD1 (6 bases). The CDR3 is 14 residues long. The V end lost 4 bases, the J end lost 4 bases, and 14 bases lay between the germline ends. Germline V gene lookup returns CDR1 SGHRS and CDR2 YFSETQ. In DNA, the CDR3 is TGCGCCAGCAGCGAAGAAGGGGGGCTCACTGAAGCTTTCTTT. Its translation: CASSEEGGLTEAFF.

Ten or more counts support this clonotype. The chain joins TRBV5-1 to TRBJ2-1, with D possibly matching TRBD1 (6 bases). Germline values: CDR1 SGHRS, CDR2 YFSETQ. The CDR3 contains 13 residues. V lost 1 base to trimming and J lost 10 bases, with 12 bases between them. The CDR3 spells CASSLFRGWEQFF. The CDR3 coding sequence is TGCGCCAGCAGCTTGTTCAGGGGATGGGAGCAGTTCTTC.

The sample holds many counts of this clonotype. The chain employs TRBV24-1 and TRBJ1-2, with TRBD1 matching 9 bases. V trimming: 0 bases; J trimming: 3 bases; junction bases outside the gene matches: 10. The CDR3 loop spans 18 amino acids. Germline V gene lookup returns CDR1 KGHDR and CDR2 SFDVKD. CDR3 region: CATSDLQGDRERYYGYTF. The CDR3 region has the DNA TGTGCCACCAGTGATTTGCAGGGGGACAGGGAACGTTACTATGGCTACACCTTC.

This clonotype was found a few times. V and J are TRBV18 and TRBJ1-1; D perhaps matches TRBD1 (6 bases). This CDR3 spans 15 amino acids. Trimming shortened V by 11 bases and J by 3 bases, and 22 bases separated the two germline ends. CDR1 and CDR2 (germline): KGHSH, LQKENI. The CDR3 sequence: CASVLGGALDTEAFF. The CDR3 DNA reads as TGTGCCTCAGTCTTGGGGGGGGCGCTTGACACTGAAGCTTTCTTT.

As for this clonotype: A much larger clone sits a single nucleotide away, making a read error possible. The CDR3 reads CASSPPSAGRVGYTF. The CDR3 DNA sequence: TGTGCCAGCTCACCACCGTCCGCGGGGCGGGTTGGCTACACCTTC. V usage is TRBV18 and J usage is TRBJ1-2, with D perhaps matching TRBD1 (5 bases). Germline V CDR1 and CDR2: KGHSH, LQKENI. This CDR3 has 15 amino acids. The V end lost 0 bases, the J end lost 7 bases, and 15 bases lay between the germline ends.

This clonotype was recorded at least ten times. The J gene is TRBJ1-5, the V gene TRBV19, with 9 nucleotides matching TRBD1. Germline CDR1 reads LNHDA; CDR2 reads SQIVND (reference sequence). Unmatched junction bases numbered 2, after V lost 0 bases and J lost 5 bases. The CDR3 consists of 15 residues. CDR3 bases: TGTGCCAGTAGTATAGAAGGACAGGGGTATCAGCCCCAGCATTTT. Protein sequence: CASSIEGQGYQPQHF. Variable domain in full (rest from reference TRBV19 and TRBJ1-5): DGGITQSPKYLFRKEGQNVTLSCEQNLNHDAMYWYRQDPGQGLRLIYYSQIVNDFQKGDIAEGYSVSREKKESFPLTVTSAQKNPTAFYLCASSIEGQGYQPQHFGDGTRLSIL.

A note on this clonotype: This clone may be a read error of a much larger clone one base away. V gene TRBV13 combines with J gene TRBJ2-5, with D perhaps being TRBD1 or TRBD2 (5 bases each). This CDR3 comprises 14 residues. Germline V gene data show CDR1 as PRHDT and CDR2 as FYEKMQ (reference sequence). The CDR3 DNA reads TGTACCAGCAGCATACCCGGGACCCAAGAGACCCAGTACTTC. Its protein product is CTSSIPGTQETQYF.

The gene calls are TRBV12-3 or TRBV12-4 and TRBJ2-6, with TRBD2 matching over 13 bases. V lost 6 bases, J lost 1 base, and 3 bases stayed unmatched. This CDR3 comprises 17 residues. CDR3 coding DNA: TGTGCCAGCAGGAAGACTAGCGGGGGGTCTGGGGCCAACGTCCTGACTTTC. This sequence encodes CASRKTSGGSGANVLTF.

The rearrangement links TRBV14 to TRBJ2-1, with 8 nucleotides matching TRBD1. Per germline, CDR1 SGHDN and CDR2 FVKESK. The CDR3 extends over 16 amino acids. V gave up 3 bases and J gave up 6 bases; unmatched junction bases: 10. CDR3: CASSHRTGGGRNEQFF. For the CDR3, the DNA is TGTGCCAGCAGCCACCGTACAGGGGGTGGTCGCAATGAGCAGTTCTTC.

The chain carries TRBV24-1 and TRBJ2-5, with unresolved D. The length of the CDR3 is 16 residues. CDR1 KGHDR and CDR2 SFDVKD come from the germline V gene. Trimming left V 4 bases short and J 0 bases short, with 14 bases between. CDR3 protein: CATSDLSPEYQETQYF. In DNA, the CDR3 is TGTGCCACCAGTGACTTGTCGCCTGAGTACCAAGAGACCCAGTACTTC.